The clone carrying this T cell receptor beta chain was observed a few times. This sample is part of a study of blood T cell repertoires in COVID-19. Per germline, CDR1 SGHTA and CDR2 FQGTGA. CDR3 size: 14 residues. Trimming removed 7 bases at V and 4 bases at J, with 14 bases between. Recovered status applied to Cohort 3 donors who had two consecutive negative PCRs. It also applied to those with clearance or with symptom resolution. TCRdb's table, derived via immunoSEQ multiplex PCR, lists solely in-frame clones and lacks some. The sample holds about 440,000 clones, roughly 87% seen once. This clonotype was obtained from a man aged 18 to 29 who had recovered from COVID-19. V gene TRBV7-3 combines with J gene TRBJ2-1; D possibly corresponds to TRBD2 (5 bases). The sequenced material came from PBMCs or T cells enriched from blood (not recorded which). Written as DNA, the CDR3 is TGTGCCAGCAAGGGCGAGCGGAAATACAATGAGCAGTTCTTC. Translated: CASKGERKYNEQFF.